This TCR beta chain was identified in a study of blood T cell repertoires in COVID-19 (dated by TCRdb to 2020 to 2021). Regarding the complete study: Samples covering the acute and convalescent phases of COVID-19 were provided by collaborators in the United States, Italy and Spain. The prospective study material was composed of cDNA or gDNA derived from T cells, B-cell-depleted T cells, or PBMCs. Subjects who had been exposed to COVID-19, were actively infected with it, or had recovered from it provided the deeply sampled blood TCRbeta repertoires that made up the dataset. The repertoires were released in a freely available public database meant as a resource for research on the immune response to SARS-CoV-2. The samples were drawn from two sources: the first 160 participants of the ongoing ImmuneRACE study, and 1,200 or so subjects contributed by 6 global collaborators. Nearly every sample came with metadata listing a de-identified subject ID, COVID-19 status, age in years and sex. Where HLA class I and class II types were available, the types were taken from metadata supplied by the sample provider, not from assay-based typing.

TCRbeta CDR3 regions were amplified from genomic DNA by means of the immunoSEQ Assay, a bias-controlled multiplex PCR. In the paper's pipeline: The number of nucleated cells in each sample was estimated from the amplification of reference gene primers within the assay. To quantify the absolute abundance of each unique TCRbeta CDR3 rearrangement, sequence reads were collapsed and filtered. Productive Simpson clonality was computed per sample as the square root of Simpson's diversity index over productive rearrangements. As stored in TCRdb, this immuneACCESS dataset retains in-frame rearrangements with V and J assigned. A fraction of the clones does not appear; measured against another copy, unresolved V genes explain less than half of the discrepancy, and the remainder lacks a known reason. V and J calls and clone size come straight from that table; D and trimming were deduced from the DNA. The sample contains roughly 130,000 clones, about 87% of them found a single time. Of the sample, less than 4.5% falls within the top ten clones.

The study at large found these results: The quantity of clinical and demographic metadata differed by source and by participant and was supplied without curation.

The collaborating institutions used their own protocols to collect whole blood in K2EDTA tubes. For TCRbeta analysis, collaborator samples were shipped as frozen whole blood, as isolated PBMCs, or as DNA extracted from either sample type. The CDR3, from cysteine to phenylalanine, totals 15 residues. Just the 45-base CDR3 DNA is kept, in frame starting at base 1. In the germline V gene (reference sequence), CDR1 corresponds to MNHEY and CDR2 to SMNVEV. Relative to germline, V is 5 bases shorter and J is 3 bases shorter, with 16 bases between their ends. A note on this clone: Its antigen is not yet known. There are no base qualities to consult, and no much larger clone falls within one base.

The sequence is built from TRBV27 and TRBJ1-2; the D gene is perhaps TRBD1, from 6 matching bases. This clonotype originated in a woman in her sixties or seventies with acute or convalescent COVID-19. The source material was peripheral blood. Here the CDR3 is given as CASSPPGVVHYGYTF. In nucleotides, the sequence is TGTGCCAGCAGTCCCCCAGGGGTAGTGCACTATGGCTACACCTTC.